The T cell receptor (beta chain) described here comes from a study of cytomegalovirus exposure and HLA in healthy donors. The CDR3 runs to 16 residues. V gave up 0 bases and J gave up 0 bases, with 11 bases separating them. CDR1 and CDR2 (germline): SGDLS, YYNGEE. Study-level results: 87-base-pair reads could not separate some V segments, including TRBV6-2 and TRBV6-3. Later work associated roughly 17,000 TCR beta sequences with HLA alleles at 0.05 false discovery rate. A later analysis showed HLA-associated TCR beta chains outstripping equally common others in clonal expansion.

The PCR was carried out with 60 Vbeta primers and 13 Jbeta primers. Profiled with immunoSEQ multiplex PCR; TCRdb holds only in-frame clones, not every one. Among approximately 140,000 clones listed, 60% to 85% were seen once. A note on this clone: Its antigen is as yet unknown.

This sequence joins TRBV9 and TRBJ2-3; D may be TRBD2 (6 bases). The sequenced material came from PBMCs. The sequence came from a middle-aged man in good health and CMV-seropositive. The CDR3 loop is CASSVGTIISTDTQYF. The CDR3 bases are TGTGCCAGCAGCGTAGGGACTATCATTAGCACAGATACGCAGTATTTT. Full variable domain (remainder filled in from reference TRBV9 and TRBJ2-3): DSGVTQTPKHLITATGQRVTLRCSPRSGDLSVYWYQQSLDQGLQFLIQYYNGEERAKGNILERFSAQQFPDLHSELNLSSLELGDSALYFCASSVGTIISTDTQYFGPGTRLTVL.